This T cell receptor beta chain was sequenced in a study of identical twins. TCRdb called the 5' RACE reads again in MiXCR, with one record for every CDR3 protein. Among more than 1.5 million distinct CDR3 sequences listed, 25% to 35% were seen once. Donors uniformly comprised healthy Caucasians. Per germline, CDR1 MGHDK and CDR2 SYGVNS. V was trimmed by 3 bases and J by 0 bases, leaving 11 bases between them. This CDR3 contains 15 residues. This clonotype was counted between two and nine times. This chain uses TRBV25-1 with TRBJ1-2, with D unresolved. Material for sequencing was cord blood. This receptor was obtained from a newborn girl in good health. The DNA for the CDR3 is TGTGCCAGCAGTGAGCCAGGCAAAGCTAACTATGGCTACACCTTC. Its protein is CASSEPGKANYGYTF.